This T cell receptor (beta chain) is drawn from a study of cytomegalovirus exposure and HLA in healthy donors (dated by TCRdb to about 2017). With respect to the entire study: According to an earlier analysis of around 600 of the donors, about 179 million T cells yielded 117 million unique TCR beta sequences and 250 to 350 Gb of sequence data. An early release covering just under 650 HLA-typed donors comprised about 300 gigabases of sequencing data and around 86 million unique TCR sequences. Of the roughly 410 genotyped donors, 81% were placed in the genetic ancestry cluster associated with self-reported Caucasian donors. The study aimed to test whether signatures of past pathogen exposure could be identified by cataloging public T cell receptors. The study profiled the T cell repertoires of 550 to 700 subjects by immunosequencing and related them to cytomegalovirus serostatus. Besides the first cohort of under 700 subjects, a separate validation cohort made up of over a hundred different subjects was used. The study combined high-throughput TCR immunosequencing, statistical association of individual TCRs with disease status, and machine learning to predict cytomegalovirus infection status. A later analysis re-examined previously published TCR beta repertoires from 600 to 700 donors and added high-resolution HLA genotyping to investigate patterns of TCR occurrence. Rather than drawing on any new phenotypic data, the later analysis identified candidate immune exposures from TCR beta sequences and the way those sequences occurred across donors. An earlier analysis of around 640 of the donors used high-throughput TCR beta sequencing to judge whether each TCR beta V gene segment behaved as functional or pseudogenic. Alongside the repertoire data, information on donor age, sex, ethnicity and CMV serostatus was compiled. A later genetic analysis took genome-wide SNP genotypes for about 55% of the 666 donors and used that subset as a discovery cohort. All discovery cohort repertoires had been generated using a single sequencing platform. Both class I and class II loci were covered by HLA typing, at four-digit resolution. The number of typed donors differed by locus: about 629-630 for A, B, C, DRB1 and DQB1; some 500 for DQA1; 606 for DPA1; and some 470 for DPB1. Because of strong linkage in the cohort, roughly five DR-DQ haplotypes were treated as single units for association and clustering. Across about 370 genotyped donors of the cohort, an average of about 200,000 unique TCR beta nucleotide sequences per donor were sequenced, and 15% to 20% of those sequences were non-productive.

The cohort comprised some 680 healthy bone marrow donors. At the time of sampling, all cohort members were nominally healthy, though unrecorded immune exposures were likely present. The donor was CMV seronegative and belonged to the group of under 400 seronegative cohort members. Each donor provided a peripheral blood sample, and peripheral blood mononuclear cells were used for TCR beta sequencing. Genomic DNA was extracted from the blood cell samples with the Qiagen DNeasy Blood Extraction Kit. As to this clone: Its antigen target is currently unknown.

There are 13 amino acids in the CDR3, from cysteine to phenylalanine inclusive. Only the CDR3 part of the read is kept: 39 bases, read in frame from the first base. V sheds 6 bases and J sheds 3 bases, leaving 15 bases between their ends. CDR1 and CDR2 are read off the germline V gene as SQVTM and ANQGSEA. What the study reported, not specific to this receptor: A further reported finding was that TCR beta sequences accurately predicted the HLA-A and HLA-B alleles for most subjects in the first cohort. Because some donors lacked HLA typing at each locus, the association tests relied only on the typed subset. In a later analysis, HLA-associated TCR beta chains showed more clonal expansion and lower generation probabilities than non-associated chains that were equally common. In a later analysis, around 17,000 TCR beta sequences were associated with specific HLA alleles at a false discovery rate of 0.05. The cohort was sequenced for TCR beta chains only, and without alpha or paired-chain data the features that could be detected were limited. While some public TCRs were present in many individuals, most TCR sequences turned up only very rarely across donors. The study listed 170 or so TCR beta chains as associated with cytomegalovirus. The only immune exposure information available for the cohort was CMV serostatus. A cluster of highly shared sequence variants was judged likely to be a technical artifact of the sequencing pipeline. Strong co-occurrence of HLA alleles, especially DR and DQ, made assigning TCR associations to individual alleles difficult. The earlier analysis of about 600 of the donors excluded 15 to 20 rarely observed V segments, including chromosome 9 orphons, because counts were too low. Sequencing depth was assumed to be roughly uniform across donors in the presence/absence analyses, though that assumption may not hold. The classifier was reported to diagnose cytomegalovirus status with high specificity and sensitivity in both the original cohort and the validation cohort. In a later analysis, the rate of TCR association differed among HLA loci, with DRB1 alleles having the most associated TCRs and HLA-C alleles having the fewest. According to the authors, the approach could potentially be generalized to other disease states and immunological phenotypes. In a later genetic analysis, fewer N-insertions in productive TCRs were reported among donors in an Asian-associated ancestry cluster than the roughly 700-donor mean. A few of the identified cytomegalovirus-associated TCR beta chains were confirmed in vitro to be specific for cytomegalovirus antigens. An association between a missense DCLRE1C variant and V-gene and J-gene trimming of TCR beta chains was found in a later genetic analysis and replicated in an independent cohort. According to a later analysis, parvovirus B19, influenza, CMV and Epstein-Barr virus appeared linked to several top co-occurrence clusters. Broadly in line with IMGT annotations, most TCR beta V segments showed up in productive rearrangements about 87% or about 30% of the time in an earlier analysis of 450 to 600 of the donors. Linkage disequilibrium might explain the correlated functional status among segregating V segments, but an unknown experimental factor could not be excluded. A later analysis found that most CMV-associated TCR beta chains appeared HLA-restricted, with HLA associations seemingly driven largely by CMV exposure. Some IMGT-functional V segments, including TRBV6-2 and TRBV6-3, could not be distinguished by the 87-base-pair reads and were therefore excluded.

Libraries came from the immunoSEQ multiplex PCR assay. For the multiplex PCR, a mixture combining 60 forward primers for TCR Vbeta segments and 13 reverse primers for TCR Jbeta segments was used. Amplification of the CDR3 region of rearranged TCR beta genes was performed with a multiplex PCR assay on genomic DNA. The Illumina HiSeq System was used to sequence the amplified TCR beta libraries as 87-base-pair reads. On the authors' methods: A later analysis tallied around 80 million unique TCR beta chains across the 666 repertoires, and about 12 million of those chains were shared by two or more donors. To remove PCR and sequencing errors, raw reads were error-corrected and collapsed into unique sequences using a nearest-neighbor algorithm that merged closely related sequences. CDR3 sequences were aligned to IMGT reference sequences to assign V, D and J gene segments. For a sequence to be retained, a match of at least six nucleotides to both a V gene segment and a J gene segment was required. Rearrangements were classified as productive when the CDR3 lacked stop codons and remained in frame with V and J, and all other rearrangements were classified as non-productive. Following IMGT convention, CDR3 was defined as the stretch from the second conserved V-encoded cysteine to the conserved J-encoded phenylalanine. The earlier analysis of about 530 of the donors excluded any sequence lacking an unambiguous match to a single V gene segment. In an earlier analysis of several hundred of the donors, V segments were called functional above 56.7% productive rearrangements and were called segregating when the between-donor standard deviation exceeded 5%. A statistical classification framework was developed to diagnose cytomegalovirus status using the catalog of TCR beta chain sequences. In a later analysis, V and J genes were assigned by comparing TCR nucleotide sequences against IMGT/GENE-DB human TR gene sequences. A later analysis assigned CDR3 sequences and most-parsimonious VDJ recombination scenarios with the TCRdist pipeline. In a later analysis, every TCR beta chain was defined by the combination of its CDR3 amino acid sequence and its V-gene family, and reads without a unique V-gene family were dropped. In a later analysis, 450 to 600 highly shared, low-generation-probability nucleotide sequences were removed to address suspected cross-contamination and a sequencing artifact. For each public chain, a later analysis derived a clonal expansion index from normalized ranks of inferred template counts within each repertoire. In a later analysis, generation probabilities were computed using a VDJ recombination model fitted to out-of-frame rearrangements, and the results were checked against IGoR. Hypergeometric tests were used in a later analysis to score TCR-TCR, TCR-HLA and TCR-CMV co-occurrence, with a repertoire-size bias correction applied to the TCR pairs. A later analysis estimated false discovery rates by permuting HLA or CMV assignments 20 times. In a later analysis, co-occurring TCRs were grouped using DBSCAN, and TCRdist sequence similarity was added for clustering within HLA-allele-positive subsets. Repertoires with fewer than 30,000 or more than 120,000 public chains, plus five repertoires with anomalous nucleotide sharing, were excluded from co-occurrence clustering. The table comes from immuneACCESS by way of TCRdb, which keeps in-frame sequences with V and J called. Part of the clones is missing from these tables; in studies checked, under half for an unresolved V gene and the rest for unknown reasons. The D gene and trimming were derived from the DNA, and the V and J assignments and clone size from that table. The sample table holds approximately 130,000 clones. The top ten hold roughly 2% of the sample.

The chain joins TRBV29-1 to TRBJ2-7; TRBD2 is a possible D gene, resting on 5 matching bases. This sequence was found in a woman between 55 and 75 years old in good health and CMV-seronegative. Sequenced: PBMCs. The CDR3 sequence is CSVLKEDRYEQYF. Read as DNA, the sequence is TGCAGCGTCTTAAAGGAGGACCGCTACGAGCAGTACTTC.